This is a list of T cell receptor beta chains from one sample in a study of T cell repertoires in ileal Crohn's disease. This table comes from immunoSEQ multiplex PCR, and its TCRdb copy is limited to in-frame clones, with some not included. Counted here are about 62,000 clones, approximately 91% occurring once; the ten biggest clones make up 2% to 2.5%. Sequences were obtained from ileal tissue. Source of these receptors: an adult with Crohn's disease. The CDR3 runs from the conserved cysteine through the conserved F or W. D genes are given only for firm matches. Clone size is shown for a subset of rows, as once, few, many or a class of expanded clone.

clone_size,d_call,j_call,v_call,cdr3_nt,cdr3_aa
NA,NA,TRBJ1-1,TRBV10-3,TGTGCCATCAGTACTCAGGGAGGATCTGAAGCTTTCTTT,CAISTQGGSEAFF
once,NA,TRBJ2-3,TRBV5-1,TGCGCCAGCAGCTTCTTTTCTAAGGACTTAGTTGTGGCGCAGTATTTT,CASSFFSKDLVVAQYF
NA,NA,TRBJ1-4,TRBV7-9,TGTGCCAGCAGCTCCGACAGCCTGGGGGAAAAACTGTTTTTT,CASSSDSLGEKLFF
NA,NA,TRBJ1-5,TRBV28,TGTGCCAGCAGTTCCCCGTTGGGGCTAAGGAGCAATCAGCCCCAGCATTTT,CASSSPLGLRSNQPQHF
NA,TRBD2,TRBJ2-3,TRBV4-1,TGCGCCAGCAGCCAAGATTTAGCGGGGGGGTACGTTGATACGCAGTATTTT,CASSQDLAGGYVDTQYF
NA,NA,TRBJ1-4,TRBV27,TGTGCCAGCAGTTCGACAGGACTTAATGAAAAACTGTTTTTT,CASSSTGLNEKLFF
NA,TRBD1,TRBJ1-1,TRBV6-4,TGTGCCAGCAGAGCCGGGACAGGGGGGGCTGAAGCTTTCTTT,CASRAGTGGAEAFF
NA,TRBD1,TRBJ1-5,TRBV10-2,TGCGCCACATCTCAGGGGGCAGGCAATCAGCCCCAGCATTTT,CATSQGAGNQPQHF
NA,TRBD1,TRBJ1-1,TRBV27,TGTGCCAGCAGCGAATTAGGGACAGGGGGCTTTATTGCTTTCTTT,CASSELGTGGFIAFF
NA,TRBD2,TRBJ2-1,TRBV7-3,TGTGCCAGCAGCCCGACTAGCGGCGGCTCCTACAATGAGCAGTTCTTC,CASSPTSGGSYNEQFF
NA,NA,TRBJ1-2,TRBV6-5,TGTGCCAGCGGAGGAAACAGGGTCTTTGGCTACACCTTC,CASGGNRVFGYTF
NA,NA,TRBJ1-1,TRBV28,TGTGCCAGCAGTGAGCGTCGGGGGGAGGACACTGAAGCTTTCTTT,CASSERRGEDTEAFF
NA,NA,TRBJ1-3,TRBV5-6,TGTGCCAGCAGCTTATTTCCGGGGGATCCCCGCTCTGGAAACACCATATATTTT,CASSLFPGDPRSGNTIYF
NA,NA,TRBJ1-1,TRBV7-2,TGTGCCAGCAGCTTAGCCCGCCGGGGGGGCCGGAACACTGAAGCTTTCTTT,CASSLARRGGRNTEAFF
NA,TRBD1,TRBJ2-1,TRBV2,TGTGCCAGCAGTGAAAACAGGGGGATAAACAATGAGCAGTTCTTC,CASSENRGINNEQFF
NA,TRBD2,TRBJ2-1,TRBV14,TGTGCCAGCAGCCAAATCCCCGGGACTAGCGATAACAATGAGCAGTTCTTC,CASSQIPGTSDNNEQFF
NA,NA,TRBJ2-1,TRBV27,TGTGCCAGCAGTTCCCTCTTGGGAGGACCCCCCAATGAGCAGTTCTTC,CASSSLLGGPPNEQFF
NA,NA,TRBJ1-1,TRBV5-4,TGTGCCAGCAGCTTGGTTTCCAGGGCCCACACTGAAGCTTTCTTT,CASSLVSRAHTEAFF
NA,NA,TRBJ2-1,TRBV10-3,TGTGCCATCAGCAGGGCCCTCCGGGCCTACAATGAGCAGTTCTTC,CAISRALRAYNEQFF
NA,NA,TRBJ1-2,TRBV6-5,TGTGCCAGCAGGGACACTAACTATGGCTACACCTTC,CASRDTNYGYTF
NA,TRBD2,TRBJ2-5,TRBV19,TGTGCCAGTAAGACTAGCGGGAGTGGGGAGACCCAGTACTTC,CASKTSGSGETQYF
NA,NA,TRBJ1-1,TRBV27,TGTGCCAGCAGTTTAATGCTAGGCATGAACACTGAAGCTTTCTTT,CASSLMLGMNTEAFF
NA,NA,TRBJ1-2,TRBV6-6,TGTGCCAGCAGTTTACGTGACTCCAAACGGCAAGGCTACACCTTC,CASSLRDSKRQGYTF
once,NA,TRBJ1-2,TRBV10-3,TGTGCCATCAGTGAGTCGAGACAGTCTAACTATGGCTACACCTTC,CAISESRQSNYGYTF
few,NA,TRBJ1-2,TRBV18,TGTGCCAGCTCACCATTTGACTTGGGCTATGGCTACACCTTC,CASSPFDLGYGYTF
NA,NA,TRBJ2-3,TRBV20-1,TGCAGTGCTAGTCCTAAAGATACGCAGTATTTT,CSASPKDTQYF
NA,NA,TRBJ2-5,TRBV7-2,TGTGCCAGCAGCTCCAGGGGTGGAGAGACCCAGTACTTC,CASSSRGGETQYF
few,NA,TRBJ1-2,TRBV19,TGTGCCAGTAGAGCGCAGGGGCACTATGGCTACACCTTC,CASRAQGHYGYTF
NA,TRBD1,TRBJ1-2,TRBV18,TGTGCCAGCTCACCAACAGGGGACGTATATGGCTACACCTTC,CASSPTGDVYGYTF
NA,NA,TRBJ1-6,TRBV28,TGTGCCAGCAGATCAAGCCGGGTCCGATATAATTCACCCCTCCACTTT,CASRSSRVRYNSPLHF
NA,NA,TRBJ1-5,TRBV5-4,TGTGCCAGCAGCTACAATGATCAGCCCCAGCATTTT,CASSYNDQPQHF
NA,TRBD1,TRBJ1-1,TRBV5-1,TGCGCCAGCAGCTTACAGGGGCCGAACACTGAAGCTTTCTTT,CASSLQGPNTEAFF
NA,TRBD2,TRBJ2-5,TRBV4-1,TGCGCCAGCAGCCTCCGGGACTATGAGACCCAGTACTTC,CASSLRDYETQYF
once,NA,TRBJ2-2,TRBV27,TGTGCCAGCAGTTTACAGGGTTCTAACACCGGGGAGCTGTTTTTT,CASSLQGSNTGELFF